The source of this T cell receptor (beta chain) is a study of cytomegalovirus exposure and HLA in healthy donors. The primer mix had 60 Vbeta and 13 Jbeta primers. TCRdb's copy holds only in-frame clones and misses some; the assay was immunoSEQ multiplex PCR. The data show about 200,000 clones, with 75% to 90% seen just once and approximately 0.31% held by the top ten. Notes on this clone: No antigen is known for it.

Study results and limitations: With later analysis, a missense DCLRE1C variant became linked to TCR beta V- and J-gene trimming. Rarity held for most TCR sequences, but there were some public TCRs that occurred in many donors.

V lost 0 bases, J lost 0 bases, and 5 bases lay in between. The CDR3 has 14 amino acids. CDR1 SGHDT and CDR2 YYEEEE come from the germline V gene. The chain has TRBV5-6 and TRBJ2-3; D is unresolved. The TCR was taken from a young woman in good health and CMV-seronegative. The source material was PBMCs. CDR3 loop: CASSLAVSTDTQYF. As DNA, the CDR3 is TGTGCCAGCAGCTTGGCCGTCAGCACAGATACGCAGTATTTT.